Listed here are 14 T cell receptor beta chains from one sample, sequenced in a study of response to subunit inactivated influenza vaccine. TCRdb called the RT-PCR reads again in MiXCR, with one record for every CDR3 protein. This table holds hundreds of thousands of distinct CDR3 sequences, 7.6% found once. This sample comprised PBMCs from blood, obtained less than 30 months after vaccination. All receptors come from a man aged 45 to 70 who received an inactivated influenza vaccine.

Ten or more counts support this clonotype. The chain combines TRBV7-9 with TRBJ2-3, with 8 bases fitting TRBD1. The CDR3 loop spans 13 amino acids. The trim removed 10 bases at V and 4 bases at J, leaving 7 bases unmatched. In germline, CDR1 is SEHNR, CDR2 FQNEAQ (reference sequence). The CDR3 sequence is CAKTGQGADTQYF. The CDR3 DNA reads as TGTGCCAAAACCGGACAGGGAGCAGATACGCAGTATTTT.

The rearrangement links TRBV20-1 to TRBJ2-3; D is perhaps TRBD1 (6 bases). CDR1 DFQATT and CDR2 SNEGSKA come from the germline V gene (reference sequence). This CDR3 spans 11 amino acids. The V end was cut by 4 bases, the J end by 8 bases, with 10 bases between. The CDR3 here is CSATGTRTQYF. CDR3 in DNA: TGCAGTGCTACAGGGACACGTACGCAGTATTTT.

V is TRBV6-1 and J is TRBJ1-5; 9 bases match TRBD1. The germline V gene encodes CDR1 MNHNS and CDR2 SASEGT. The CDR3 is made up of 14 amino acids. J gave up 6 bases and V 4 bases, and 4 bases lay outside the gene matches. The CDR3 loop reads CASSVQGAGQPQHF. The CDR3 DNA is TGTGCCAGCAGTGTACAGGGGGCCGGTCAGCCCCAGCATTTT.

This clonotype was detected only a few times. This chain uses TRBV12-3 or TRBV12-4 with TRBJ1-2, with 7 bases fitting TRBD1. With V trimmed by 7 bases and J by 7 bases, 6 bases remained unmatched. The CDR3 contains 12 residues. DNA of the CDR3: TGTGCCAGCACCATGGCAGGGGGTGGCTACACCTTC. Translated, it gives CASTMAGGGYTF.

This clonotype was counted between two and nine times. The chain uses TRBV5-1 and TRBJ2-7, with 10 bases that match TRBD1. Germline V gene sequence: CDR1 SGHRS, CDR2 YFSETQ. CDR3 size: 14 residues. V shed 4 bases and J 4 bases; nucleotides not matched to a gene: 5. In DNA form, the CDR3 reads TGCGCCAGCAGCGACGACAGGGGGCTTTACGAGCAGTACTTC. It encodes CASSDDRGLYEQYF.

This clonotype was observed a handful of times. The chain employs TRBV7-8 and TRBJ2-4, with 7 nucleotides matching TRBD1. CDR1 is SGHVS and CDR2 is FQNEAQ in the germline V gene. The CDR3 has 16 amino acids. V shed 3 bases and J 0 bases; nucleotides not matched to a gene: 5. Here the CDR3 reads CASSFAQGVAKNIQYF. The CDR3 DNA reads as TGTGCCAGCAGCTTCGCCCAGGGGGTAGCCAAAAACATTCAGTACTTC.

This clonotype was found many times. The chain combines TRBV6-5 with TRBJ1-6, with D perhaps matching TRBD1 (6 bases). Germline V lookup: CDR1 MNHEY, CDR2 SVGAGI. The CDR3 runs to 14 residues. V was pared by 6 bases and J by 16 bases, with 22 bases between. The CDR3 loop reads CASSYHLRDKGLHF. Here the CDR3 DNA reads TGTGCCAGCAGCTATCACCTCCGGGACAAGGGTCTCCACTTT.

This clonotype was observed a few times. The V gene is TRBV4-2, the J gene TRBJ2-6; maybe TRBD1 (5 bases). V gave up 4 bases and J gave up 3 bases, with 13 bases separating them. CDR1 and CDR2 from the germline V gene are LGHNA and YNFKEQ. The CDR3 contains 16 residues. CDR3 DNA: TGTGCCAGCAGCCCGAGTGCAGGGAATGGGGCCAACGTCCTGACTTTC. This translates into CASSPSAGNGANVLTF.

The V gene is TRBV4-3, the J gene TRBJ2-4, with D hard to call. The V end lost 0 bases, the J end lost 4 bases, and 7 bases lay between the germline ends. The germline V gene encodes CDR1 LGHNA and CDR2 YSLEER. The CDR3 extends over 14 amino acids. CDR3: CASSQEADKNIQYF. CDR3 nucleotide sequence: TGCGCCAGCAGCCAAGAGGCAGATAAAAACATTCAGTACTTC.

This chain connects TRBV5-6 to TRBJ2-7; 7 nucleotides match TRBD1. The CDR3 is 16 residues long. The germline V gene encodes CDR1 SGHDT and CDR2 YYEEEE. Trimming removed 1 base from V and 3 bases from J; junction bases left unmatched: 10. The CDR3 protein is CASSLRLIGTVYEQYF. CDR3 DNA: TGTGCCAGCAGCTTGCGGCTGATCGGGACAGTCTACGAGCAGTACTTC. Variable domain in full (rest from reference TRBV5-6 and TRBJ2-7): DAGVTQSPTHLIKTRGQQVTLRCSPKSGHDTVSWYQQALGQGPQFIFQYYEEEERQRGNFPDRFSGHQFPNYSSELNVNALLLGDSALYLCASSLRLIGTVYEQYFGPGTRLTVT.

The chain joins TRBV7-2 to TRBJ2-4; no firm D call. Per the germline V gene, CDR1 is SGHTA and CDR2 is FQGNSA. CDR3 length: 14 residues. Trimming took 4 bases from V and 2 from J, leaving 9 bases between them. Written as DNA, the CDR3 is TGTGCCAGCAGCTCAGCGTCGTCCAAAAACATTCAGTACTTC. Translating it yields CASSSASSKNIQYF.

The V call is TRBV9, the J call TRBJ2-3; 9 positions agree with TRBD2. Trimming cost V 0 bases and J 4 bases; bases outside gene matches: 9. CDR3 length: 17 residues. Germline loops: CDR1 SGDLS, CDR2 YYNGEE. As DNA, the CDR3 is TGTGCCAGCAGCGTAGTCTCTTCTGGACTAGCGCCAGATACGCAGTATTTT. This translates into CASSVVSSGLAPDTQYF.

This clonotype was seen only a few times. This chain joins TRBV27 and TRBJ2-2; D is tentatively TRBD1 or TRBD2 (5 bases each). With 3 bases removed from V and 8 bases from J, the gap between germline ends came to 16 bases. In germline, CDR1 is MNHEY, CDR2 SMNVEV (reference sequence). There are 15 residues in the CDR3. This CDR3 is CASSFRQGLAGELFF. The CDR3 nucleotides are TGTGCCAGCAGTTTCCGGCAGGGATTAGCGGGGGAGCTGTTTTTT.

The CDR3 protein is CASRAENSYEQYF. CDR3 nucleotides: TGTGCCAGCAGAGCGGAAAATTCCTACGAGCAGTACTTC. The chain combines TRBV6-1 with TRBJ2-7, with TRBD2 as a possible D gene (5 bases). CDR1 is MNHNS, CDR2 SASEGT, per germline. V lost 6 bases and J lost 1, with 10 bases in between. The CDR3 is 13 amino acids.